This TCR beta chain was retrieved from a study of blood T cells in healthy people across ages. Study-level results: Observed TCR beta diversity per million T cells went down as age went up. This fall followed a roughly linear course with age. What prevented conclusive comparison of naive and antigen-experienced cells was that PBMCs were unsorted. Diversity was higher, and naive CD4+ cells more numerous, in long-lived donors than in aged donors.

CDR1 and CDR2 from the germline V gene are SQVTM and ANQGSEA. The CDR3 extends over 15 amino acids. The V segment lost 0 bases and the J segment 0 bases; nucleotides outside the gene matches: 4. On this clonotype itself: The antigen is unknown.

Each sample yielded at least 6 million isolated PBMCs. Through a sample-barcoded 5' primer and a J-beta primer mix, a second PCR was run for roughly 6 to 12 cycles. In TCRdb, the 5' RACE reads were re-called with MiXCR into one record per CDR3 protein. There are about 1,400,000 distinct CDR3 sequences in the sample; roughly 40% occur only once, and approximately 7.9% lies in the top ten. Material: blood. The sequence was obtained from a woman aged 18-30 years in good health. The J gene is TRBJ2-7, the V gene TRBV29-1; 8 nucleotides match TRBD2. The CDR3 protein is CSVEDQRGSSYEQYF. In DNA, the CDR3 is TGCAGCGTTGAAGATCAGCGGGGGAGCTCCTACGAGCAGTACTTC.